Listed below are T cell receptor beta chains from one sample, sequenced in a study of T cells in Graves' hyperthyroidism and ophthalmopathy. MiXCR was run by TCRdb on the multiplex PCR reads, yielding one entry per CDR3 protein. Here the sample spans hundreds of thousands of distinct CDR3 sequences, roughly 13% being singletons. The sample taken for sequencing was blood. These receptors were collected from a young woman with Graves' hyperthyroidism that later progressed to Graves' ophthalmopathy. The CDR3 runs from the conserved cysteine through the conserved F or W. Rows give clone size only sometimes, using once, few, many, or a class for an expanded clone.

J gene	clone size	V gene	CDR3 protein
TRBJ2-1	many	TRBV7-2	CASSPGNNEQFF
TRBJ1-3	many	TRBV20-1	CSAELYDRASGNTIYF
TRBJ2-5	many	TRBV2	CASNRVRPQETQYF
TRBJ1-1	many	TRBV7-9	CASSLQRTEAFF
TRBJ2-7	few	TRBV29-1	CSAVGLAGYEQYF
TRBJ1-2	many	TRBV6-6	CASSYGTNYGYTF
TRBJ2-2	few	TRBV19	CASSIGTLYTGELFF
TRBJ2-7	many	TRBV7-8	CASSKDRGNHYEQYF
TRBJ1-1	few	TRBV5-6	CASSPWTEYLNTEAFF
TRBJ2-4	many	TRBV20-1	CSAGPGKNIQYF
TRBJ2-1	.	TRBV7-6	CASSLAGGGANEQFF
TRBJ1-4	many	TRBV12-3/TRBV12-4	CASLLGQGGEKLFF
TRBJ2-5	many	TRBV2	CASTGTQEETQYF
TRBJ2-7	few	TRBV19	CASSIGGSSYEQYF
TRBJ1-3	many	TRBV12-3/TRBV12-4	CASSWGDGNTIYF
TRBJ2-7	few	TRBV28	CASNTGTGGREGSSYEQYF
TRBJ1-2	.	TRBV27	CASSPTTGGKIHGYTF
TRBJ1-1	few	TRBV29-1	CSVEGPDGAAFF
TRBJ1-5	few	TRBV7-9	CASSTDRFQGPQHF
TRBJ1-3	.	TRBV25-1	CASRAQVSGNTIYF
TRBJ2-5	few	TRBV4-1	CASSQVGVPETQYF
TRBJ1-2	many	TRBV28	CASSLRGGGYGYTF
TRBJ1-1	many	TRBV12-3/TRBV12-4	CASSPGGNLNTEAFF
TRBJ2-5	many	TRBV3-1	CASSQDGLAGEETQYF
TRBJ2-7	many	TRBV24-1	CATMSGSYEQYF
TRBJ2-7	.	TRBV27	CASSLARDQIYEQYF
TRBJ1-5	many	TRBV20-1	CSASGGVSNQPQHF
TRBJ2-5	many	TRBV27	CASSYRGHQGTQYF
TRBJ1-1	.	TRBV19	CASSGVAGTEAFF
TRBJ1-1	many	TRBV9	CASSGDRETEAFF
TRBJ2-3	.	TRBV12-3/TRBV12-4	CASSLNGGLTDTQYF
TRBJ1-2	many	TRBV19	CASSRQPSNYGYTF
TRBJ2-7	many	TRBV27	CASSLFGQGTYEQYF
TRBJ1-2	many	TRBV2	CAGSAGEKVYGYTF
TRBJ1-1	many	TRBV3-1	CASSQDVTKANTAFF
TRBJ2-3	many	TRBV3-1	CASSPRLADADTQYF
TRBJ1-3	many	TRBV6-1	CASSYPLSVVSGNTIYF
TRBJ1-3	.	TRBV6-1	CASSIPGQGVGNTIYF
TRBJ2-3	many	TRBV19	CASSKFLEVSGDTQYF
TRBJ1-3	few	TRBV19	CASSSRGAGNTIYF
TRBJ2-1	many	TRBV11-3	CASSLLVLGYNEQFF
TRBJ1-6	many	TRBV11-2	CASSLGTGDSPLHF
TRBJ1-2	many	TRBV4-1	CASSLGTEGYYGYTF
TRBJ2-1	.	TRBV11-3	CASSLERTSDLSGYNEQFF
TRBJ1-1	many	TRBV19	CASRRAGTMNTEAFF
TRBJ1-1	.	TRBV7-3	CASSPTSWESEAFF
TRBJ2-4	few	TRBV5-1	CASSLVVSAKNIQYF
TRBJ2-1	few	TRBV5-1	CASSTGQGEYNEQFF
TRBJ2-1	.	TRBV6-2/TRBV6-3	CASRPLAGGYNEQFF
TRBJ2-3	few	TRBV7-3	CASSSTNQDTQYF
TRBJ2-7	many	TRBV2	CASRSGSGNSYEQYF
TRBJ2-1	many	TRBV5-5	CASSYGGSWNEQFF
TRBJ2-7	many	TRBV27	CASSWKGNTYEQYF